This TCR beta chain was profiled in a study of regulatory T cells in long-lasting Graves disease. According to the study, TCR beta libraries were built with iRepertoire HTBI primers and CDR3-region Arm-PCR. TCRdb reprocessed the multiplex PCR reads with MiXCR, giving one entry per CDR3 protein. The table shows roughly 500,000 distinct CDR3 sequences, with roughly 13% occurring only once. Per germline, CDR1 SEHNR and CDR2 FQNEAQ (reference sequence). J gave up 6 bases and V 5 bases, and 10 bases lay outside the gene matches. The CDR3 totals 15 residues. This clonotype has a count of ten or more. Time point defined: newly diagnosed GD, antithyroid drugs for less than 3 months. Researchers made the TCR library from RNA that was extracted from PBMCs. A peripheral blood sample, approximately 10 milliliters in volume, was drawn into EDTA tubes. The same sample was also studied in work on T cells in Graves' hyperthyroidism and ophthalmopathy.

The rearrangement uses TRBV7-9 and TRBJ2-1; 7 bases are shared with TRBD2. Sequenced here: peripheral blood mononuclear cells (PBMCs), sampled at new diagnosis, from a patient treated with antithyroid drugs. The clonotype originates from a young man with Graves disease. The DNA for the CDR3 is TGTGCCAGCAGCAGAAGCGGGATGGCTATCAATGAGCAGTTCTTC. It codes for CASSRSGMAINEQFF.